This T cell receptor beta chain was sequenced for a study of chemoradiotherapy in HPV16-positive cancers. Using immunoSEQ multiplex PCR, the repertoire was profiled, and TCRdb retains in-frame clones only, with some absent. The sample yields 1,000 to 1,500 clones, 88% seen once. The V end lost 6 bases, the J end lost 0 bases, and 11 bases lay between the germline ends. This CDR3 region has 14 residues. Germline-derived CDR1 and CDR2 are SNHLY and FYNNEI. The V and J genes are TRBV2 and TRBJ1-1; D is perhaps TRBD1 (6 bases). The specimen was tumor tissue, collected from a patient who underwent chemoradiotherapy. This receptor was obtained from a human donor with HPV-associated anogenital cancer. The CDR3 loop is CASRNRDLNTEAFF. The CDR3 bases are TGTGCCAGCAGAAACAGGGATTTGAACACTGAAGCTTTCTTT.